These 14 T cell receptor beta chains came from one sample sequenced in a study of T-cell memory formation after mild COVID-19. TCRdb reprocessed the 5' RACE reads with MiXCR, giving one entry per CDR3 protein. The repertoire holds just under 550,000 distinct CDR3 sequences, with over 20% as singletons. Sequencing input: PBMCs or a T cell subset sorted from them (not recorded which). The receptors derive from an adult woman who had mild COVID-19 (a few samples of this study predate the infection). Cell type and time point are not known.

This clonotype turned up a few times. V gene TRBV7-3 combines with J gene TRBJ2-1, with 9 bases fitting TRBD2. Germline-derived CDR1 and CDR2 are SGHTA and FQGTGA. Trimming at V came to 8 bases and at J to 1 base, leaving 3 bases not matched to a gene. This CDR3 comprises 14 residues. The CDR3 protein is CASSSGVSYNEQFF. CDR3 coding DNA: TGTGCCAGCTCTAGCGGGGTATCCTACAATGAGCAGTTCTTC.

The chain has TRBV10-3 and TRBJ2-3; 9 bases are shared with TRBD2. The CDR3 consists of 13 residues. Germline-derived CDR1 and CDR2 are ENHRY and SYGVKD. The J segment lost 14 bases and the V segment lost 0 bases, leaving 6 bases of the junction unmatched. For the CDR3, the DNA is TGTGCCATCAGTGAGTCCGGGGGGACTAGCTCGTATTTT. Residues: CAISESGGTSSYF.

This clonotype was seen a few times. This chain links TRBV6-2 or TRBV6-3 with TRBJ2-7; the D call may be TRBD1 or TRBD2 (5 bases each). Germline assignment: CDR1 MNHEY and CDR2 SVGEGT. Between the trimmed V and J ends, which lost 0 bases and 1 base, there was a span of 19 bases. The CDR3 loop spans 18 amino acids. CDR3 in amino acids: CASSYSIRWDPPSYEQYF. CDR3 nucleotides: TGTGCCAGCAGTTACTCGATCAGGTGGGACCCACCGTCCTACGAGCAGTACTTC.

In this sample, this clonotype turned up a few times. The rearrangement joins TRBV7-3 to TRBJ2-7; 11 bases are shared with TRBD1. The CDR3 loop spans 15 amino acids. V was clipped by 3 bases and J by 2 bases; unmatched bases: 3. Germline values: CDR1 SGHTA, CDR2 FQGTGA. The CDR3 spells CASSFRTGGTYEQYF. As DNA, the CDR3 is TGTGCCAGCAGCTTTCGGACAGGGGGCACCTACGAGCAGTACTTC.

The chain joins TRBV29-1 to TRBJ2-1; tentatively, D is TRBD2 (5 bases). V was cut by 4 bases and J by 4 bases, with 14 bases left in between. The CDR3 runs 14 residues. Germline values: CDR1 SQVTM, CDR2 ANQGSEA. Here the CDR3 DNA reads TGCAGCGTTGTTCTAGCTTTATCTTACAATGAGCAGTTCTTC. Encoded protein: CSVVLALSYNEQFF.

A few counts support this clonotype. At one boundary the junction diverges from the germline segment, which might be a read error. The rearrangement links TRBV7-9 to TRBJ2-7; 11 positions match TRBD2. The CDR3 spans 13 residues. From germline, CDR1 is SEHNR and CDR2 FQNEAQ (reference sequence). The CDR3 DNA is TGTGCCAGCAGCTTAGGGTCTAGCGGGGGGACTGACTTC. Protein sequence: CASSLGSSGGTDF.

Only a few counts were recorded for this clonotype. The rearrangement joins TRBV20-1 to TRBJ2-1; D may be TRBD1 (6 bases). Trimming took off 5 bases at V and 10 bases at J, with 24 bases between the two ends. Germline V gives CDR1 DFQATT, CDR2 SNEGSKA (reference sequence). The CDR3 consists of 15 residues. For the CDR3, the DNA is TGCAGTGCTTCAAGGACAGTCGAGAAATCTATAGAGCAGTTCTTC. Translated: CSASRTVEKSIEQFF.

This clonotype was seen more than once but under ten times. This chain links TRBV24-1 with TRBJ2-5; D is possibly TRBD1 (5 bases). CDR3 length: 14 amino acids. Germline loops: CDR1 KGHDR, CDR2 SFDVKD. Trimming took off 5 bases at V and 4 bases at J, with 13 bases between the two ends. The CDR3 region has the DNA TGTGCCACCAGTGGTGGGGCCTATGGAGAGACCCAGTACTTC. This codes for CATSGGAYGETQYF.

The genes are TRBV5-1 and TRBJ2-2; 7 bases map to TRBD1. The junction had 7 bases not matched to a gene; V was cut back by 7 bases and J by 1 base. Germline lookup yields CDR1 SGHRS and CDR2 YFSETQ. The CDR3 loop spans 15 amino acids. The CDR3 sequence is CASQPGQQNTGELFF. The DNA for the CDR3 is TGCGCCAGCCAACCGGGACAGCAGAACACCGGGGAGCTGTTTTTT.

The chain is built from TRBV29-1 and TRBJ2-1; 9 bases line up with TRBD1. CDR1 is SQVTM and CDR2 is ANQGSEA in the germline V gene. The junction had 10 bases not matched to a gene; V was cut back by 6 bases and J by 7 bases. The CDR3 has 14 residues. CDR3 loop: CSVETGTGINEQFF. CDR3 bases: TGCAGCGTCGAGACCGGGACAGGGATTAATGAGCAGTTCTTC.

V gene TRBV27 combines with J gene TRBJ1-1, with D perhaps TRBD1 (6 bases). Trimming stripped 3 bases from V and 11 bases from J, with 19 bases between. This CDR3 comprises 14 residues. Germline CDR1 MNHEY, CDR2 SMNVEV (reference sequence). The chain's CDR3 is CASSFYSGHQVAFF. The DNA for the CDR3 is TGTGCCAGCAGTTTCTACTCGGGACACCAGGTCGCTTTCTTT.

The chain employs TRBV4-3 and TRBJ2-3; D possibly corresponds to TRBD2 (6 bases). The CDR3 consists of 15 residues. Per germline, CDR1 LGHNA and CDR2 YSLEER. V was shortened by 3 bases and J by 2 bases, with 12 bases between the two germline ends. CDR3 loop: CASSQEGRTTDTQYF. The CDR3 DNA follows: TGCGCCAGCAGCCAGGAGGGCAGAACCACAGATACGCAGTATTTT.

This chain links TRBV12-5 with TRBJ2-3; 8 bases line up with TRBD2. CDR3 length: 16 residues. Per germline, CDR1 LGHNT and CDR2 FRNRAP. The V and J ends lost 3 bases and 0 bases, in that order; junction bases with no gene match: 5. CDR3 sequence (DNA): TGTGCTAGTGGTTTTGCGGGGGGCCCAAGCACAGATACGCAGTATTTT. Amino acids: CASGFAGGPSTDTQYF.

This clonotype appeared a few times. The rearrangement joins TRBV24-1 to TRBJ2-2; D remains unclear. The CDR3 is 16 residues long. CDR1 KGHDR and CDR2 SFDVKD come from the germline V gene. With 2 bases removed from V and 6 bases from J, the gap between germline ends came to 15 bases. For the CDR3, the DNA is TGTGCCACCAGTGATTCCCAGACTGGGTTGGCCGGGGAGCTGTTTTTT. Amino acid sequence: CATSDSQTGLAGELFF.